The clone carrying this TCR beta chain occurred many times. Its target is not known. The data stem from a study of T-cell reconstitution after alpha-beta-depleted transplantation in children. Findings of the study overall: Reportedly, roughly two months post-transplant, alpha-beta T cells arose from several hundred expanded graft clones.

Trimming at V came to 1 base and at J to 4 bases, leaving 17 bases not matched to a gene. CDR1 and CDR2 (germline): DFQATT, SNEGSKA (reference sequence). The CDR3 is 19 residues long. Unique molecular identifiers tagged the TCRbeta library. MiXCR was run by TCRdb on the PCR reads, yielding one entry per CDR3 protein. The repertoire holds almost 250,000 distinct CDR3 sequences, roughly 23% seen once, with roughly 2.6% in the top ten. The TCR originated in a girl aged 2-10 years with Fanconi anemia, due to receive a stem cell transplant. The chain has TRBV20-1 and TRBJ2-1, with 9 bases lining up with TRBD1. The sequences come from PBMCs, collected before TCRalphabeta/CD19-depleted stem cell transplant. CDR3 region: CSARVGALGGQGRYNEQFF. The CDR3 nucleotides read TGCAGTGCTAGAGTAGGGGCGCTCGGAGGACAGGGGAGGTACAATGAGCAGTTCTTC.